This TCR beta chain derives from a study of shared clonotypes between healthy human individuals. Study observations and caveats: A few donors held about 5% of naive CD4 clonotypes in common.

As concerns this clone: Antigen unknown.

The CDR3 loop spans 15 amino acids. Germline CDR1 reads SGHAT; CDR2 reads FQNNGV. J lost 2 bases, V lost 1 base, and 3 bases had no gene match. TCRdb keeps only in-frame clones here, not all; method: immunoSEQ multiplex PCR. The sample lists some 2,000,000 clones; 85% to 95% were seen once. The material sequenced was naive CD4+ T cells sorted from blood. Subset defined: CD45RA+ positively selected. This receptor was taken from a man aged 18 to 29 in good health. The V and J genes are TRBV11-2 and TRBJ2-7, with 9 positions matching TRBD2. This chain's CDR3 is CASSLGVAGAYEQYF. In DNA form, the CDR3 reads TGTGCCAGCAGCTTAGGAGTAGCGGGGGCCTACGAGCAGTACTTC.